This entry lists 2 T cell receptor beta chains sequenced from one sample in a study of blood T cell repertoires in COVID-19. Here immunoSEQ multiplex PCR was the method, and the copy in TCRdb shows in-frame clones only, minus some. In the table there are a few hundred thousand clones, around 80% of which are singletons. The material sequenced was peripheral blood. These receptors originate from a woman between 40 and 50 years old who had recovered from COVID-19.

This chain joins TRBV25-1 and TRBJ2-7; 9 bases line up with TRBD1. Losses at the gene ends were 0 bases for V and 3 bases for J; bases not matched to a gene: 3. Germline CDR1 reads MGHDK; CDR2 reads SYGVNS. This CDR3 has 15 residues. The DNA for the CDR3 is TGTGCCAGCAGTGAATATGGGACAGGGCACTACGAGCAGTACTTC. The encoded protein is CASSEYGTGHYEQYF.

The V gene is TRBV2, the J gene TRBJ2-7, with 10 nucleotides matching TRBD1. Germline loops: CDR1 SNHLY, CDR2 FYNNEI. This CDR3 is 16 amino acids long. V lost 2 bases, J lost 2 bases, and 6 bases stayed unmatched. This CDR3 is CASSEPGTGVTYEQYF. In DNA form, the CDR3 reads TGTGCCAGCAGTGAACCCGGGACAGGGGTGACCTACGAGCAGTACTTC.